Sequencing of this T cell receptor beta chain was carried out in a study of PD-1 blockade in classical Hodgkin lymphoma. Whole-study findings and limits: Lower baseline TCR diversity was reported for newly diagnosed patients than for healthy donors. Causes of the repertoire differences remain undefined, possibly disease activity or prior therapy. Complete responders showed a baseline diversity that resembled the diversity of newly diagnosed patients. Patients who initiated nivolumab within 1 year of ASCT were excluded.

Generated by immunoSEQ multiplex PCR, the TCRdb table keeps only in-frame clones and is missing some. The table lists about 22,000 clones, roughly 76% of them singletons. The time point here: cycle 4 day 1 (C4D1), after five to seven weeks of nivolumab. There was relapse after autologous stem cell transplantation in every patient, and there was variation in brentuximab vedotin exposure. Isolation of CD4+ T cells from thawed PBMCs was performed by magnetic negative selection. This CDR3 is 13 amino acids long. Germline V gene sequence: CDR1 MNHNY, CDR2 SVGAGI (reference sequence). V lost 2 bases to trimming and J lost 5 bases, with 7 bases between them. Of note for this clone: Antigen specificity is unknown.

This receptor was taken from a human donor with classical Hodgkin lymphoma. The chain links TRBV6-6 to TRBJ1-5, with D hard to call. Sequences were derived from CD4+ T cells from blood, sampled before the fourth cycle of nivolumab. CDR3 coding DNA: TGTGCCAGCAGTTACAACGGGGATCAGCCCCAGCATTTT. It translates to CASSYNGDQPQHF.